A selection of T cell receptor beta chains follows, all from one sample in a study of control samples from healthy donors and cancer patients. TCRdb's copy holds only in-frame clones and misses some; the assay was immunoSEQ multiplex PCR. This table has tens of thousands of clones, roughly 90% appearing once. Sequences were obtained from blood. The receptors come from a woman between 65 and 79 years old in good health. Both conserved end residues are part of each CDR3. A D gene is named only where the DNA matches it firmly. Clone size is stated in some rows and not others, as once, few, many or a class when expanded.

v_call	j_call	d_call	clone_size	cdr3_length	cdr3_aa	cdr3_nt
TRBV20-1	TRBJ2-7	TRBD2	.	14	CSASLTSGTYEQYF	TGCAGTGCTAGTTTAACTAGCGGGACCTACGAGCAGTACTTC
TRBV9	TRBJ2-1	TRBD2	.	14	CASSLGTSGSEQFF	TGTGCCAGCAGCCTGGGGACTAGCGGGAGTGAGCAGTTCTTC
TRBV5-4	TRBJ2-1	.	.	14	CASSPRGAGNEQFF	TGTGCCAGCAGCCCCCGGGGGGCGGGGAATGAGCAGTTCTTC
TRBV6-6	TRBJ1-5	.	.	13	CASSYVESQPQHF	TGTGCCAGCAGTTACGTGGAGAGCCAGCCCCAGCATTTT
TRBV7-9	TRBJ2-2	.	once	13	CAKGGYGTGELFF	TGTGCCAAGGGGGGATATGGCACCGGGGAGCTGTTTTTT
TRBV27	TRBJ1-5	TRBD1	.	16	CASIDEQGGGNQPQHF	TGTGCCAGCATAGACGAACAGGGGGGTGGCAATCAGCCCCAGCATTTT
TRBV5-1	TRBJ2-5	TRBD1	.	14	CASSLVGGGETQYF	TGCGCCAGCAGCTTGGTAGGGGGCGGAGAGACCCAGTACTTC
TRBV7-9	TRBJ1-1	TRBD1	.	14	CASSLGQGRPEAFF	TGTGCCAGCAGCTTGGGACAGGGTCGGCCTGAAGCTTTCTTT
TRBV2	TRBJ1-5	TRBD1	few	16	CASSEGDREVAQPQHF	TGTGCCAGCAGTGAAGGGGACAGGGAGGTCGCTCAGCCCCAGCATTTT
TRBV6-2/TRBV6-3	TRBJ2-3	TRBD2	.	16	CASSYAASGRVDTQYF	TGTGCCAGCAGTTACGCGGCTAGCGGGAGAGTAGATACGCAGTATTTT
TRBV18	TRBJ2-5	.	.	11	CASSPKETQYF	TGTGCCAGCTCACCCAAGGAGACCCAGTACTTC
TRBV12-3/TRBV12-4	TRBJ1-5	.	few	13	CASRGQAEGPQHF	TGTGCCAGCAGGGGACAAGCCGAGGGGCCCCAGCATTTT
TRBV7-2	TRBJ2-7	TRBD2	once	16	CASSPGLAGVGYEQYF	TGTGCCAGCAGCCCGGGACTAGCGGGAGTGGGCTACGAGCAGTACTTC
TRBV18	TRBJ1-2	.	many	15	CASSLPRAGENGYTF	TGTGCCAGCTCACTTCCCCGGGCAGGGGAAAATGGCTACACCTTC
TRBV18	TRBJ2-4	.	.	16	CASSPGLRATKNIQYF	TGTGCCAGCTCACCCGGTCTTAGGGCCACCAAAAACATTCAGTACTTC
TRBV5-1	TRBJ2-1	TRBD2	.	17	CASSLDPSGGLLNEQFF	TGCGCCAGCAGCTTGGATCCCTCGGGGGGGCTCTTAAATGAGCAGTTCTTC
TRBV2	TRBJ1-6	.	.	16	CASSPMVSSYNSPLHF	TGTGCCAGCAGTCCGATGGTGAGCTCCTATAATTCACCCCTCCACTTT
TRBV4-1	TRBJ2-3	.	.	15	CASSQVGLRTDTQYF	TGCGCCAGCAGCCAAGTGGGGCTACGCACAGATACGCAGTATTTT
TRBV7-9	TRBJ1-3	.	once	16	CASSSPGTSSGNTIYF	TGTGCCAGCAGCTCTCCAGGAACTTCCTCTGGAAACACCATATATTTT
TRBV2	TRBJ1-4	TRBD1	once	13	CASRAGQEEKLFF	TGTGCCAGCAGGGCGGGACAGGAAGAAAAACTGTTTTTT
TRBV5-1	TRBJ1-1	.	.	14	CASSPGHSNTEAFF	TGCGCCAGCAGCCCGGGACATTCCAACACTGAAGCTTTCTTT
TRBV20-1	TRBJ2-7	.	.	12	CSASMAGGAQYF	TGCAGTGCTAGTATGGCTGGGGGCGCCCAGTACTTC
TRBV2	TRBJ1-1	.	.	13	CASILGQNTEAFF	TGTGCCAGCATTCTGGGACAGAACACTGAAGCTTTCTTT
TRBV9	TRBJ2-3	.	.	12	CASGPGVGSQYF	TGTGCCAGCGGCCCAGGGGTAGGGTCGCAGTATTTT
TRBV28	TRBJ1-5	.	.	18	CASRPPRQVNVGNQPQHF	TGTGCCAGCAGACCACCCCGACAGGTAAATGTTGGGAATCAGCCCCAGCATTTT
TRBV5-4	TRBJ2-7	.	.	16	CASSLGGAGGSYEQYF	TGTGCCAGCAGCTTGGGTGGGGCCGGGGGCTCCTACGAGCAGTACTTC
TRBV4-1	TRBJ1-5	.	once	15	CASSQDPRVNQPQHF	TGCGCCAGCAGCCAAGATCCCAGGGTTAATCAGCCCCAGCATTTT
TRBV11-2	TRBJ2-5	TRBD2	.	16	CASSLTSGSSQETQYF	TGTGCCAGCAGCTTAACTAGCGGGAGTTCGCAAGAGACCCAGTACTTC
TRBV6-5	TRBJ2-2	.	.	12	CASSYAPGELFF	TGTGCCAGCAGTTACGCCCCCGGGGAGCTGTTTTTT
TRBV10-3	TRBJ2-1	TRBD2	.	17	CAISESTSGRGRNEQFF	TGTGCCATCAGTGAATCGACTAGCGGGAGGGGACGCAATGAGCAGTTCTTC
TRBV15	TRBJ1-1	.	.	15	CATSRDTGMNTEAFF	TGTGCCACCAGCAGAGATACAGGGATGAACACTGAAGCTTTCTTT
TRBV30	TRBJ2-7	TRBD2	.	13	CAWNRLAGSEQYF	TGTGCCTGGAACCGACTAGCGGGAAGCGAGCAGTACTTC
TRBV20-1	TRBJ2-7	.	.	11	CSARVSYEQYF	TGCAGTGCTAGAGTCTCCTACGAGCAGTACTTC
TRBV30	TRBJ1-2	.	.	11	CAQSSNYGYTF	TGTGCCCAAAGCAGCAACTATGGCTACACCTTC
TRBV2	TRBJ2-7	.	.	10	CASSAQDKYF	TGTGCCAGCAGTGCACAGGACAAGTACTTC
TRBV19	TRBJ2-7	.	.	13	CASSLEGEDEQYF	TGTGCCAGTAGTTTGGAGGGAGAGGACGAGCAGTACTTC
TRBV27	TRBJ2-7	.	.	15	CASSNARGGSYEQYF	TGTGCCAGCAGTAATGCTCGAGGGGGGTCCTACGAGCAGTACTTC
TRBV27	TRBJ1-1	.	once	13	CASSKFLGGEAFF	TGTGCCAGCAGTAAGTTCCTAGGGGGTGAAGCTTTCTTT
TRBV5-1	TRBJ1-1	TRBD1	.	15	CASSLEGQRNTEAFF	TGCGCCAGCAGCCTAGAGGGACAGAGGAACACTGAAGCTTTCTTT
TRBV11-2	TRBJ1-2	.	.	15	CASSREGNTNYGYTF	TGTGCCAGCAGCCGAGAGGGCAATACTAACTATGGCTACACCTTC
TRBV2	TRBJ1-5	.	.	17	CASRRGPATEGNQPQHF	TGTGCCAGCAGAAGGGGACCTGCCACGGAGGGGAATCAGCCCCAGCATTTT
TRBV5-1	TRBJ1-5	TRBD1	.	16	CASSPGTGVLNQPQHF	TGCGCCAGCAGTCCCGGGACAGGGGTCCTCAATCAGCCCCAGCATTTT
TRBV27	TRBJ1-5	.	.	15	CASSLSGLDGQPQHF	TGTGCCAGCAGCCTATCAGGCCTTGATGGTCAGCCCCAGCATTTT
TRBV28	TRBJ1-1	.	.	14	CASSLPGQGSEAFF	TGTGCCAGCAGTTTACCGGGACAAGGCTCTGAAGCTTTCTTT
TRBV5-1	TRBJ2-1	.	.	14	CASSPGGSYNEQFF	TGCGCCAGCAGCCCGGGCGGTTCCTACAATGAGCAGTTCTTC
TRBV29-1	TRBJ2-3	.	.	13	CSANRVSTDTQYF	TGCAGCGCAAACAGGGTGAGCACAGATACGCAGTATTTT
TRBV11-3	TRBJ1-1	.	.	13	CASSSAWDTEAFF	TGTGCCAGCAGCTCCGCCTGGGACACTGAAGCTTTCTTT
TRBV20-1	TRBJ2-1	.	.	10	CSARYNEQFF	TGCAGTGCTCGGTACAATGAGCAGTTCTTC
TRBV5-6	TRBJ2-2	.	few	15	CASSLELGTTGELFF	TGTGCCAGCAGCTTGGAGTTGGGTACCACCGGGGAGCTGTTTTTT
TRBV10-3	TRBJ2-1	.	.	12	CAISESGNEQFF	TGTGCCATCAGTGAGTCGGGCAATGAGCAGTTCTTC